This TCR beta chain was recovered during a study of technical replicates of blood from a handful of donors. TCRdb's table, derived via immunoSEQ multiplex PCR, lists solely in-frame clones and lacks some. The repertoire holds roughly 72,000 clones, with nearly 95% as singletons. The germline gives CDR1 SGDLS, CDR2 YYNGEE. Trimming cost V 2 bases and J 6 bases; bases outside gene matches: 7. This CDR3 contains 14 residues. This chain uses TRBV9 with TRBJ2-7; TRBD2 agrees at 8 bases. The clonotype originates from a human donor in good health. The source material was T cells isolated from PBMCs. The CDR3 DNA follows: TGTGCCAGCAGCGTGACCGGACTAGCAGCCGAGCAGTACTTC. Protein product: CASSVTGLAAEQYF. The full variable domain, in which reference TRBV9 and TRBJ2-7 provide the parts outside the CDR3, is DSGVTQTPKHLITATGQRVTLRCSPRSGDLSVYWYQQSLDQGLQFLIQYYNGEERAKGNILERFSAQQFPDLHSELNLSSLELGDSALYFCASSVTGLAAEQYFGPGTRLTVT.